This T cell receptor beta chain was sequenced during a study of cytomegalovirus exposure and HLA in healthy donors. Study results and limitations: Roughly uniform sequencing depth across donors was assumed, possibly incorrectly.

Comment on this clone: Its antigen is currently unknown.

The PCR made use of 60 Vbeta and 13 Jbeta primers. TCRdb's table, derived via immunoSEQ multiplex PCR, lists solely in-frame clones and lacks some. The sample carries 150,000 to 200,000 clones, about 80% recorded once. Germline V CDR1 and CDR2: SGHNT, YYREEE (reference sequence). V lost 0 bases to trimming and J lost 6 bases, with 4 bases between them. The CDR3 is made up of 12 amino acids. The receptor comes from a girl aged 10 to 17 in good health and CMV-seropositive. Sequences were obtained from PBMCs. This rearrangement joins TRBV5-4 to TRBJ1-5; unclear D gene. The DNA of the CDR3 is TGTGCCAGCAGCTTGGCCGGTCAGCCCCAGCATTTT. Translation gives CASSLAGQPQHF.